The 14 T cell receptor beta chains in this list originate from one sample, sequenced in a study of molecular identifiers for immune sequencing clone quantification. In TCRdb, the PCR reads were re-called with MiXCR into one record per CDR3 protein. Of over 600,000 distinct CDR3 sequences in the sample, about 20% were seen once. The specimen was naive CD8+ T cells from blood, with Jurkat cell RNA spiked in. Subset defined: FACS-sorted CD8+CD4-CCR7+CD45RA+ naive T cells. These receptors came from a human donor in good health. Some libraries in this study had Jurkat cell RNA spiked in.

This rearrangement joins TRBV20-1 to TRBJ2-1, with D possibly being TRBD2 (5 bases). Germline V CDR1 and CDR2: DFQATT, SNEGSKA (reference sequence). The CDR3 runs to 17 residues. The V end lost 3 bases, the J end lost 0 bases, and 18 bases lay between the germline ends. The CDR3 DNA is TGCAGTGCTAGGGCCCAACTAGATGGAAACTCCTACAATGAGCAGTTCTTC. Encoded protein: CSARAQLDGNSYNEQFF.

This clonotype was seen ten or more times. V is TRBV4-1 and J is TRBJ2-7; D is unresolved. CDR1 is MGHRA, CDR2 YSYEKL, per germline. The CDR3 loop spans 14 amino acids. The V and J ends lost 0 bases and 2 bases respectively, with 8 bases between them. CDR3 sequence reads: CASSQERPTYEQYF. CDR3 DNA: TGCGCCAGCAGCCAAGAACGTCCGACCTACGAGCAGTACTTC.

The V gene is TRBV20-1, the J gene TRBJ1-6; D may be TRBD1 (6 bases). The CDR3 is 13 amino acids. In germline, CDR1 is DFQATT, CDR2 SNEGSKA (reference sequence). V was pared by 3 bases and J by 7 bases, with 10 bases between. CDR3 in amino acids: CSARRTENSPLHF. CDR3 sequence (DNA): TGCAGTGCTAGGAGGACAGAGAATTCACCCCTCCACTTT.

Concerning this clonotype: This is likely a read error, given that the CDR3 carries no conserved phenylalanine or tryptophan at its end. The chain recombines TRBV19 with TRBJ2-2; D ambiguous. This CDR3 is built from 14 residues. Germline CDR1 LNHDA, CDR2 SQIVND (reference sequence). V was clipped by 5 bases and J by 3 bases, with 10 bases between them. This CDR3 reads CASSFFEDTGELFS. The CDR3 DNA reads as TGTGCCAGTAGTTTCTTTGAGGACACCGGGGAGCTGTTTTCT.

This clonotype was observed a few times. The V and J genes are TRBV5-6 and TRBJ2-2, with D perhaps being TRBD1 or TRBD2 (6 bases each). The CDR3 has 16 amino acids. Germline V lookup: CDR1 SGHDT, CDR2 YYEEEE. Trimming stripped 0 bases from V and 3 bases from J, with 12 bases between. The CDR3 nucleotides are TGTGCCAGCAGCTTGGATCTTCGGGGGCACACCGGGGAGCTGTTTTTT. This gives the protein CASSLDLRGHTGELFF.

This clonotype was seen a few times. The V call is TRBV7-9, the J call TRBJ2-2, with D perhaps matching TRBD1 (6 bases). Trimming shortened V by 5 bases and J by 7 bases, and 20 bases separated the two germline ends. Germline CDR1 SEHNR, CDR2 FQNEAQ (reference sequence). This CDR3 region has 16 residues. CDR3 sequence (DNA): TGTGCCAGCAGCCCTAGTCAGGGGATTAATGGCGGGGAGCTGTTTTTT. The encoded protein is CASSPSQGINGGELFF.

This clonotype occurred many times. The chain has TRBV9 and TRBJ1-3, with D perhaps TRBD1 (6 bases). The CDR3 runs 16 residues. Germline values: CDR1 SGDLS, CDR2 YYNGEE. V lost 4 bases and J 0 bases, leaving 14 bases between the germline ends. CDR3 sequence reads: CASSLDQGFSGNTIYF. The CDR3 region has the DNA TGTGCCAGCAGCCTAGATCAGGGGTTCTCTGGAAACACCATATATTTT.

In this sample, this clonotype turned up a few times. The CDR3, as DNA: TGTGCCACCAGCGGACTCCCGAACACTGAAGCTTTCTTT. Its protein is CATSGLPNTEAFF. This chain links TRBV15 with TRBJ1-1; D ambiguous. This CDR3 spans 13 amino acids. Trimming took 5 bases from V and 1 from J, leaving 8 bases between them. The germline gives CDR1 LNHNV, CDR2 YYDKDF (reference sequence).

In this sample, this clonotype turned up a few times. The CDR3 sequence: CASSTLAGGGWEQFF. In nucleotides, the CDR3 is TGTGCCAGCAGCACCCTAGCGGGGGGTGGCTGGGAGCAGTTCTTC. The rearrangement uses TRBV7-6 and TRBJ2-1; 11 bases are shared with TRBD2. Germline V gene sequence: CDR1 SGHVS, CDR2 FNYEAQ. CDR3 length equals 15 residues. V shed 5 bases, J shed 10 bases, and the junction held 10 bases outside the gene matches.

This clonotype has ten or more counts. This chain links TRBV7-9 with TRBJ2-7; 16 nucleotides match TRBD2. The CDR3 has 19 amino acids. CDR1 is SEHNR and CDR2 is FQNEAQ in the germline V gene (reference sequence). The J segment lost 4 bases and the V segment lost 3 bases, leaving 12 bases of the junction unmatched. Here the CDR3 DNA reads TGTGCCAGCAGCTTTTCGCCGGGACTAGCGGGAGGGCCCGTTTACGAGCAGTACTTC. This codes for CASSFSPGLAGGPVYEQYF.

This clonotype was counted at least ten times. V usage is TRBV6-5 and J usage is TRBJ2-1; 11 bases map to TRBD1. V shed 2 bases and J 6 bases; nucleotides not matched to a gene: 6. The CDR3 extends over 16 amino acids. Per germline, CDR1 MNHEY and CDR2 SVGAGI. CDR3: CASSYPSGTGGNEQFF. CDR3 sequence (DNA): TGTGCCAGCAGTTACCCATCCGGGACAGGGGGCAATGAGCAGTTCTTC.

This clonotype appeared many times. This chain uses TRBV6-6 with TRBJ2-2; possible D gene TRBD2, 6 bases. Trimming removed 6 bases at V and 3 bases at J, with 17 bases between. From germline, CDR1 is MNHNY and CDR2 SVGAGI (reference sequence). The CDR3 has 16 residues. The CDR3 here is CASSTEPGSYTGELFF. The CDR3 DNA follows: TGTGCCAGCAGCACAGAGCCCGGGAGTTACACCGGGGAGCTGTTTTTT.

Details on this clonotype: An end of the junction does not agree with germline; a read error may underlie this. The genes are TRBV12-3 or TRBV12-4 and TRBJ2-1, with 9 bases lining up with TRBD1. The CDR3 totals 15 residues. The CDR3 DNA sequence: TGTGCCGGCAGTCCGGGGACAGGGTCTAACAATGAGCAGTTCTTC. Residues: CAGSPGTGSNNEQFF.

CDR3 nucleotides: TGCAGTGCTAGAGATGCCCGAATAGGGACAGATACGCAGTATTTT. Protein sequence: CSARDARIGTDTQYF. V is TRBV20-1 and J is TRBJ2-3; D uncertain. V lost 0 bases and J 3 bases, leaving 13 bases between the germline ends. CDR1 and CDR2 from the germline V gene are DFQATT and SNEGSKA (reference sequence). The CDR3 has 15 residues.